Listed below are T cell receptor beta chains from one sample, sequenced in a study of T cells after yellow fever vaccination. MiXCR was run by TCRdb on the 5' RACE reads, yielding one entry per CDR3 protein. The sample has under 600,000 distinct CDR3 sequences; around a fifth are singletons. The sequencing here drew on PBMCs, taken about 20 days after the first yellow fever vaccination. These receptors all stem from a man between 18 and 29 years old who received the YFV17D yellow fever vaccine. Each CDR3 is given with its conserved first and last residue. A D gene is named only where the DNA matches it firmly. Clone sizes are given selectively: once, few, many, or a class where the clone is expanded.

V	D	J	size	DNA	CDR3
TRBV20-1	.	TRBJ2-1	.	TGCAGTGCTAGAAGTACAGCGTCCCCCTACAATGAGCAGTTCTTC	CSARSTASPYNEQFF
TRBV29-1	.	TRBJ2-2	.	TGCAGCGTAGGGGGGGCGAACTTAGACGGGGAGCTGTTTTTT	CSVGGANLDGELFF
TRBV12-3/TRBV12-4	.	TRBJ1-6	few	TGTGCCAGCAGTTTAAGAGGCCCCTCCGGGTCACCCCTCCACTTT	CASSLRGPSGSPLHF
TRBV29-1	.	TRBJ2-3	.	TGCAGCGTTGGATGGGGACGGAGAGGAGCAGATACGCAGTATTTT	CSVGWGRRGADTQYF
TRBV4-2	.	TRBJ2-2	few	TGTGCCAGCAGCCAGGGACCCACCGGGGAGCTGTTTTTT	CASSQGPTGELFF
TRBV5-8	TRBD1	TRBJ2-5	.	TGTGCCAGCAGCGCGGGACAGGGAGAGGAGACCCAGTACTTC	CASSAGQGEETQYF
TRBV6-5	.	TRBJ2-2	many	TGTGCCAGCAGTTATCTACAGGGTCTCAGGAACACCGGGGAGCTGTTTTTT	CASSYLQGLRNTGELFF
TRBV3-1	TRBD2	TRBJ2-5	few	TGTGCCAGCAGTCGACTAGCGGGGGACAAAGAGTACTTC	CASSRLAGDKEYF
TRBV27	.	TRBJ2-7	few	TGTGCCAGCAGTTTATCGTCAACAGGAACCTACGAGCAGTACTTC	CASSLSSTGTYEQYF
TRBV12-3/TRBV12-4	.	TRBJ1-3	many	TGTGCCAGCAGTTTAAACGGGAACACCATATATTTT	CASSLNGNTIYF
TRBV4-3	TRBD2	TRBJ2-2	.	TGCGCCAGCAGCCAGGCTCCTAGCGGGGGGGCCCGGGAGCTGTTTTTT	CASSQAPSGGARELFF
TRBV19	.	TRBJ2-2	.	TGTGCCAGTAGTGGCAGGGGACAAGGGACCGGGGAGCTGTTTTTT	CASSGRGQGTGELFF
TRBV5-1	TRBD1	TRBJ1-4	few	TGCGCCAGCGTACCGGGGACAGAATTTAATGAAAAACTGTTTTTT	CASVPGTEFNEKLFF
TRBV7-2	TRBD1	TRBJ1-4	.	TGTGCCAGCAGCCCATCACAGGGGGCGTATGAAAAACTGTTTTTT	CASSPSQGAYEKLFF
TRBV7-2	.	TRBJ2-5	.	TGTGCCAGCAGCTTAGGTATCCTCCAAGAGACCCAGTACTTC	CASSLGILQETQYF
TRBV12-3/TRBV12-4	.	TRBJ1-2	few	TGTGCCAGCACCAGGGGAATACGGTATGGCTACACCTTC	CASTRGIRYGYTF
TRBV7-9	.	TRBJ1-1	few	TGTGCCAGCAGCTTACCTGAACAGATAACTGAAGCTTTCTTT	CASSLPEQITEAFF
TRBV25-1	.	TRBJ2-5	few	TGTGCCAGCATCGGTGTGGAAGGGGTTGGAGAGACCCAGTACTTC	CASIGVEGVGETQYF
TRBV7-2	.	TRBJ2-2	many	TGTGCCAGCAGCCCTAGCAGGAACACCGGGGAGCTGTTTTTT	CASSPSRNTGELFF
TRBV5-1	.	TRBJ2-6	.	TGCGCCAGCAGATCAGAGAGGTCTGGGGCCAACGTCCTGACTTTC	CASRSERSGANVLTF
TRBV9	.	TRBJ2-5	.	TGTGCCAGCAGCCCTCCCGGGATTGGGCGGGGCCAAGAGACCCAGTACTTC	CASSPPGIGRGQETQYF
TRBV29-1	.	TRBJ1-1	.	TGCAGCGTTGAATCATACAAGGCTACTGAAGCTTTCTTT	CSVESYKATEAFF
TRBV20-1	TRBD2	TRBJ2-2	.	TGCAGTGCCAGAAGGCGGGGGGGCCCCACCGGGGAGCTGTTTTTT	CSARRRGGPTGELFF
TRBV5-1	TRBD2	TRBJ2-1	few	TGCGCCAGCAGCCGGACTAGCGGGGGGGCTGGATACAATGAGCAGTTCTTC	CASSRTSGGAGYNEQFF
TRBV6-5	.	TRBJ2-5	few	TGTGCCAGCAGTACCTCGGCGGGCAGAGAGACCCAGTACTTC	CASSTSAGRETQYF
TRBV12-3/TRBV12-4	.	TRBJ1-6	.	TGTGCCAGCAGTTTACAGGGACCGCTCGGGATGGCCCTCCACTTT	CASSLQGPLGMALHF
TRBV28	.	TRBJ1-5	.	TGTGCCAGCAGTTTATTATCAGGGTCTCAGCCCCAGCATTTT	CASSLLSGSQPQHF
TRBV5-6	TRBD1	TRBJ1-2	.	TGTGCCAGCAGCCAACGGACAGGGCACTATGGCTACACCTTC	CASSQRTGHYGYTF
TRBV2	.	TRBJ2-7	few	TGTGCCAGCAGTGAAAGTACGGCAGGTCGAGACGAGCAGTACTTC	CASSESTAGRDEQYF
TRBV7-9	TRBD2	TRBJ2-1	few	TGTGCCAGCAGCCCCTCTAGCGGGGCTGGGGGTGAGCAGTTCTTC	CASSPSSGAGGEQFF
TRBV7-7	.	TRBJ2-2	few	TGTGCCAGCGGGGTCGCGGGGCCACTATCAAACACCGGGGAGCTGTTTTTT	CASGVAGPLSNTGELFF
TRBV5-5	.	TRBJ1-1	.	TGTGCCAGCACCCTTACAGTTCTTCTGAACACTGAAGCTTTCTTT	CASTLTVLLNTEAFF
TRBV2	TRBD2	TRBJ2-1	.	TGTGCCAGCAGAGCCGGACTAGCGGGGATGAGCTCCTACAATGAGCAGTTCTTC	CASRAGLAGMSSYNEQFF
TRBV6-5	.	TRBJ1-1	few	TGTGCCAGCAGTTTCTCCGGGACATTGAACACTGAAGCTTTCTTT	CASSFSGTLNTEAFF
TRBV7-2	.	TRBJ1-2	few	TGTGCCAGCAGCTTTGCTGGGAGGGGTAATAACTATGGCTACACCTTC	CASSFAGRGNNYGYTF